A selection of T cell receptor beta chains follows, all from one sample in a study of shared clonotypes between healthy human individuals. Clones were sequenced by immunoSEQ multiplex PCR, and TCRdb holds only the in-frame ones, with some missing. The sample gives 1,400,000 or so clones, approximately 98.5% of which show up once; under 0.45% is in the top ten. Sequencing was carried out using naive CD4+ T cells sorted from blood. The receptors come from a man aged 25 to 40 in good health. Each CDR3 is given with its conserved first and last residue.

j_gene | v_gene | CDR3aa
TRBJ1-2 | TRBV4-3 | CASSQEGQGARQHGYTF
TRBJ1-4 | TRBV5-1 | CASSFWTGGEKLFF
TRBJ1-4 | TRBV10-2 | CASRRQANEKLFF
TRBJ2-3 | TRBV5-1 | CASSLGAGSSTITDTQYF
TRBJ2-2 | TRBV5-4 | CASSLGGRALVSNTGELFF
TRBJ2-5 | TRBV6-5 | CASSAGATLAQYF
TRBJ2-3 | TRBV9 | CASSVSSTDTQYF
TRBJ1-2 | TRBV28 | CASSLVEPNYGYTF
TRBJ2-1 | TRBV7-2 | CASSFRDHYNEQFF
TRBJ1-4 | TRBV5-1 | CASSPNRQGGEKLFF
TRBJ2-1 | TRBV11-3 | CASSLSSGRENEQFF
TRBJ2-5 | TRBV18 | CASSPLGRETQYF
TRBJ2-3 | TRBV7-2 | CASSPGAGLAGSTDTQYF
TRBJ2-7 | TRBV6-1 | CALWPGQGKHEQYF
TRBJ2-2 | TRBV5-1 | CASGLRSTATNANTGELFF
TRBJ1-5 | TRBV7-2 | CASTGGQGYQPQHF
TRBJ1-2 | TRBV5-4 | CASSFGLSDGYTF
TRBJ2-5 | TRBV11-2 | CASSLVFPGGLQETQYF
TRBJ2-3 | TRBV7-2 | CASSSVVLGSQYF
TRBJ1-3 | TRBV5-5 | CASSLDRGYGNTIYF
TRBJ2-7 | TRBV5-6 | CASSLGSGRGSYEQYF
TRBJ2-7 | TRBV5-5 | CASSRSGRWSYEQYF
TRBJ2-1 | TRBV28 | CASSGSDSRSYNEQFF